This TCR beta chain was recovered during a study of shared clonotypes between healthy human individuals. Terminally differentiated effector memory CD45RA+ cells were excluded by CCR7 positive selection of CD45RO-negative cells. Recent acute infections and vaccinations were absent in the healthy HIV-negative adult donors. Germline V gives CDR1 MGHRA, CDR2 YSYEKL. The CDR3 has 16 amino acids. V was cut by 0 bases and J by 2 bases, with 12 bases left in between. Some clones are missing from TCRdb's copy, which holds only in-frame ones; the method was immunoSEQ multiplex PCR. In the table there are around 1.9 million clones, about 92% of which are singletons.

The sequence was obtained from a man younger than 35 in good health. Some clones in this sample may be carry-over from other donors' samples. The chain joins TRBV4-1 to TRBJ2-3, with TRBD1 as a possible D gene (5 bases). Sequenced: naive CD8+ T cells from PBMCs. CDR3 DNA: TGCGCCAGCAGCCAAGACCCGGTGGGGCTCACAGATACGCAGTATTTT. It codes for CASSQDPVGLTDTQYF.